These 9 T cell receptor beta chains were all obtained from the same sample, sequenced in a study of T cells in Graves' hyperthyroidism and ophthalmopathy. TCR beta CDR3 regions were amplified from RNA. A first-round RT-PCR of the TCR CDR3 used the HTBI primer set. TCRdb called the multiplex PCR reads again in MiXCR, with one record for every CDR3 protein. The sample lists roughly 740,000 distinct CDR3 sequences; roughly 15% were seen once. The sequenced material came from blood. These receptors came from a man younger than 30 with Graves' hyperthyroidism.

The genes are TRBV3-1 and TRBJ2-1, with 14 bases aligning to TRBD2. The CDR3 has 18 amino acids. V lost 4 bases to trimming and J lost 2 bases; unmatched junction nucleotides: 7. Germline V gene lookup returns CDR1 LGHDT and CDR2 YNNKEL (reference sequence). CDR3 region: CASSPPGLAGEPYNEQFF. In nucleotides, the CDR3 is TGTGCCAGCAGCCCACCGGGACTAGCGGGAGAGCCCTACAATGAGCAGTTCTTC.

In this sample, this clonotype turned up a few times. The chain is built from TRBV7-9 and TRBJ2-5; the match to TRBD1 covers 8 bases. V gave up 5 bases and J gave up 1 base; unmatched junction bases: 3. This CDR3 has 14 residues. Germline-derived CDR1 and CDR2 are SEHNR and FQNEAQ (reference sequence). The CDR3 sequence is CASSRQGIQETQYF. The DNA of the CDR3 is TGTGCCAGCAGCCGACAGGGGATCCAAGAGACCCAGTACTTC. Filled out from reference TRBV7-9 and TRBJ2-5, the complete variable domain reads DTGVSQNPRHKITKRGQNVTFRCDPISEHNRLYWYRQTLGQGPEFLTYFQNEAQLEKSRLLSDRFSAERPKGSFSTLEIQRTEQGDSAMYLCASSRQGIQETQYFGPGTRLLVL.

This clonotype was seen more than once but under ten times. The chain employs TRBV28 and TRBJ1-2; D uncertain. V was shortened by 5 bases and J by 0 bases, with 10 bases between the two germline ends. Germline CDR1 MDHEN, CDR2 SYDVKM. This CDR3 has 14 residues. The CDR3 sequence is CASSAPETNYGYTF. CDR3 nucleotide sequence: TGTGCCAGCAGTGCCCCAGAAACTAACTATGGCTACACCTTC.

The chain joins TRBV7-9 to TRBJ2-2, with D maybe TRBD2 (5 bases). The CDR3 extends over 16 amino acids. Germline loops: CDR1 SEHNR, CDR2 FQNEAQ (reference sequence). V lost 6 bases, J lost 3 bases, and 17 bases lay in between. The CDR3 DNA follows: TGTGCCAGCAGTGACATCGGGGAAGTTGACACCGGGGAGCTGTTTTTT. Residues: CASSDIGEVDTGELFF.

The V gene is TRBV20-1, the J gene TRBJ2-4; no definite D call. Germline V lookup: CDR1 DFQATT, CDR2 SNEGSKA (reference sequence). The CDR3 spans 16 residues. Trimming left V 2 bases short and J 0 bases short, with 14 bases between. The DNA for the CDR3 is TGCAGTGCTAGAACCTTGGACGGTCTAGCCAAAAACATTCAGTACTTC. It codes for CSARTLDGLAKNIQYF.

The CDR3 here is CASSFPHATVQPQHF. The DNA for the CDR3 is TGTGCCAGCAGTTTCCCACACGCGACGGTACAGCCCCAGCATTTT. This chain joins TRBV6-2 or TRBV6-3 and TRBJ1-5; no reliable D call. There are 15 residues in the CDR3. Germline CDR1 and CDR2: MNHEY and SVGEGT. Trimming shortened V by 4 bases and J by 7 bases, and 17 bases separated the two germline ends.

V is TRBV13 and J is TRBJ2-5; unclear D gene. V gave up 3 bases and J gave up 1 base, with 6 bases separating them. In germline, CDR1 is PRHDT, CDR2 FYEKMQ (reference sequence). This CDR3 has 13 amino acids. CDR3 nucleotide sequence: TGTGCCAGCAGCTTCCAAGTCCAAGAGACCCAGTACTTC. This translates into CASSFQVQETQYF.

The chain has TRBV6-1 and TRBJ2-3; 8 bases fit TRBD2. The V and J ends lost 7 bases and 5 bases, in that order; junction bases with no gene match: 17. CDR3 length equals 17 residues. Germline CDR1 reads MNHNS; CDR2 reads SASEGT. As DNA, the CDR3 is TGTGCCAGCACCAGAGGATCTAGCGGGTATTCGAGAGATACGCAGTATTTT. Translated, it gives CASTRGSSGYSRDTQYF.

Many counts were recorded for this clonotype. The rearrangement joins TRBV15 to TRBJ1-4; perhaps TRBD1 as D (6 bases). This CDR3 contains 13 residues. Germline CDR1 and CDR2: LNHNV and YYDKDF (reference sequence). Between the trimmed V and J ends, which lost 8 bases and 8 bases, there was a span of 15 bases. CDR3 bases: TGTGCCACCGGTGGGGGGCTTTTAGAAAAACTGTTTTTT. This codes for CATGGGLLEKLFF. The whole variable domain, remainder taken from reference TRBV15 and TRBJ1-4, is DAMVIQNPRYQVTQFGKPVTLSCSQTLNHNVMYWYQQKSSQAPKLLFHYYDKDFNNEADTPDNFQSRRPNTSFCFLDIRSPGLGDTAMYLCATGGGLLEKLFFGSGTQLSVL.